Many counts were recorded for the clone carrying this TCR beta chain. Antigen specificity is unknown. Assay used: immunoSEQ multiplex PCR; TCRdb lists only in-frame clones, some missing. This table has more than 900,000 clones, 75% to 85% appearing once. CD4+ cells were split into CD45RA+ naive and CD45RA-negative memory subsets. This entry is derived from a study of shared clonotypes between healthy human individuals. The overall study: CD4 naive and memory got three plates each, CD8 naive two, CD8 memory one.

The study's findings and limits: Memory subsets had estimated richness that was generally smaller than that of naive subsets. Since donors were few, the genetic and exposure-history diversity represented was limited.

With 0 bases clipped from V and 1 base from J, the junction kept 5 bases outside the gene matches. Germline V gives CDR1 SGDLS, CDR2 YYNGEE. This CDR3 has 17 amino acids. The specimen was memory CD4+ T cells from PBMCs. Subset: CD45RA-negative fraction. The V and J genes are TRBV9 and TRBJ2-2; 8 bases match TRBD1. The TCR sequence derives from a man in his late teens or twenties in good health. Some clones in this sample may be carry-over from other donors' samples. The CDR3 DNA is TGTGCCAGCAGCGTAGTGGCGGGACAGGTGAACACCGGGGAGCTGTTTTTT. It specifies CASSVVAGQVNTGELFF.